Listed below are T cell receptor beta chains from one sample, sequenced in a study of T-cell memory formation after mild COVID-19. TCRdb re-called the 5' RACE reads with MiXCR, one entry per CDR3 protein. The data show 250,000 to 350,000 distinct CDR3 sequences, 15% to 20% seen once. The sequenced sample consisted of PBMCs or a T cell subset sorted from them (not recorded which). The receptors derive from a man between 18 and 29 years old who had mild COVID-19 (a few samples of this study predate the infection). Cell type and time point are not known. The CDR3 runs from the conserved cysteine through the conserved F or W. Fields, in order: clone size, D gene, J gene, V gene, CDR3 DNA, CDR3 protein. D genes are given only for firm matches. The listing skips clone size in some rows; elsewhere it reads once, few, many or a size class.

few | TRBD2 | TRBJ2-1 | TRBV6-5 | TGTGCCAGCACCCCCCCGGGGGGGAATGGCAATGAGCAGTTCTTC | CASTPPGGNGNEQFF
few | . | TRBJ2-2 | TRBV20-1 | TGCGGGGGCGGGACATCGAACACCGGGGAGCTGTTTTTT | CGGGTSNTGELFF
. | . | TRBJ2-5 | TRBV29-1 | TGCAGCGTTGCGCCGGCCGCCGGAGAGACCCAGTACTTC | CSVAPAAGETQYF
. | TRBD1 | TRBJ1-5 | TRBV28 | TGTGCCAGCAACACAGGGGGACCTGGGAATCAGCCCCAGCATTTT | CASNTGGPGNQPQHF
. | TRBD2 | TRBJ2-4 | TRBV20-1 | TGCAGTGCTAGGGCCCCGGGGGGTAGGGCCAAAAACATTCAGTACTTC | CSARAPGGRAKNIQYF
. | . | TRBJ2-2 | TRBV5-1 | TGCGCCAGCAGCTCAGGGGCACACCGAACCGGGGAGCTGTTTTTT | CASSSGAHRTGELFF
. | . | TRBJ1-2 | TRBV5-5 | TGTGCCAGCAGCTTGGGTCACTTTCGTCCGGACCCGGGGAGCAACTATGGCTACACCTTC | CASSLGHFRPDPGSNYGYTF
many | . | TRBJ1-5 | TRBV18 | TGTGCCAGCTCACATACGGCAGGGACTGAGGGGGAGCCCCAGCATTTT | CASSHTAGTEGEPQHF
. | TRBD2 | TRBJ2-5 | TRBV10-3 | TGTGCCATCAGTGAGTCGACAGCGGGGGCTGAGACCCAGTACTTC | CAISESTAGAETQYF
. | . | TRBJ1-1 | TRBV27 | TGTGCCAGCGGTGGCCTGTCAGCTGAAGCTTTCTTT | CASGGLSAEAFF
. | . | TRBJ1-5 | TRBV5-1 | TGCGCCAGCAGCTTGCGATACCAGCCCCAGCATTTT | CASSLRYQPQHF
few | TRBD1 | TRBJ1-2 | TRBV12-3/TRBV12-4 | TGTGCCAGCAGTCCTAGGGGACAGCCTGCTAACTATGGCTACACCTTC | CASSPRGQPANYGYTF
. | TRBD1 | TRBJ2-2 | TRBV9 | TGTGCCAGCAGCGTAAGGGGGCGTTCCACCGGGGAGCTGTTTTTT | CASSVRGRSTGELFF
few | TRBD1 | TRBJ1-1 | TRBV20-1 | TGCAGTGCTAAGGGGAGGACAGGCGTCTCTGAAGCTTTCTTT | CSAKGRTGVSEAFF
many | TRBD2 | TRBJ2-2 | TRBV10-2 | TGCGCCAGCAGTGATCTAGGGCGGGGGACTAACACCGGGGAGCTGTTTTTT | CASSDLGRGTNTGELFF
few | . | TRBJ2-7 | TRBV15 | TGTGCCACCAGCAGAGATCCGACGCACGAGCAGTACTTC | CATSRDPTHEQYF
many | . | TRBJ1-1 | TRBV7-9 | TGTGCCAGCAGCTGGTGGGGACTGAACACTGAAGCTTTCTTT | CASSWWGLNTEAFF
. | . | TRBJ2-1 | TRBV7-2 | TGTGCCAGCAGCTTAGAAATAGGGGCAGGGGCGAACAATGAGCAGTTCTTC | CASSLEIGAGANNEQFF
few | . | TRBJ2-3 | TRBV4-1 | TGCGCCAGCAGCCAAGAAGGGCCGCCTAACACAGATACGCAGTATTTT | CASSQEGPPNTDTQYF
. | TRBD1 | TRBJ2-3 | TRBV7-9 | TGTGCCACGACCCCAGGGGGAGGCACAGATACGCAGTATTTT | CATTPGGGTDTQYF
. | TRBD2 | TRBJ2-1 | TRBV7-2 | TGTGCCAGCAGGCTCGGGGGGGGAAATGAGCAGTTCTTC | CASRLGGGNEQFF
. | . | TRBJ1-4 | TRBV20-1 | TGCAGTGCTAGAGATTGGAAGGGAACGACTAATGAAAAACTGTTTTTT | CSARDWKGTTNEKLFF
. | TRBD1 | TRBJ2-5 | TRBV29-1 | TGCAGCACCAGGGGGCCCTGGGAGACCCAGTACTTC | CSTRGPWETQYF
. | . | TRBJ1-1 | TRBV6-2/TRBV6-3 | TGTGCCAGCAGCAAGGGGGGGGCAGGCACTGAAGCTTTCTTT | CASSKGGAGTEAFF
few | . | TRBJ2-1 | TRBV5-1 | TGCGCCAGCAGCTTGCCAGGCCAGAATGAGCAGTTCTTC | CASSLPGQNEQFF
few | . | TRBJ2-3 | TRBV4-3 | TGCGCCAGCAGCCAAGATTGGGGGACGGGGCTAGGGGAGACGCAGTATTTT | CASSQDWGTGLGETQYF
few | . | TRBJ1-3 | TRBV7-9 | TGTGCCAGCAGCGCTCCCAGGGGCTTTTCGGGAAACACCATATATTTT | CASSAPRGFSGNTIYF
. | . | TRBJ1-4 | TRBV4-3 | TGCGCCAGCAGCCCTGGGAGATGGGAAAAACTGTTTTTT | CASSPGRWEKLFF
many | . | TRBJ2-3 | TRBV5-1 | TGCGCCAGCAGCTCCGAGGGAGCAGATACGCAGTATTTT | CASSSEGADTQYF
few | . | TRBJ2-2 | TRBV12-5 | TGTGCTAGTGGTTTGGGTCGGAACACCGGGGAGCTGTTTTTT | CASGLGRNTGELFF
many | . | TRBJ2-3 | TRBV19 | TGTGCCAGTACCAGACTACCGGGAGATACGCAGTATTTT | CASTRLPGDTQYF
few | . | TRBJ2-7 | TRBV7-2 | TGTGCCAGCACCGTCCGAGAAGGCGCGTTCTACGAGCAGTACTTC | CASTVREGAFYEQYF
. | TRBD1 | TRBJ1-4 | TRBV5-6 | TGTGCCAGCAGCGCTCACAGGGGGGCGGATGAAAAACTGTTTTTT | CASSAHRGADEKLFF
. | . | TRBJ2-3 | TRBV18 | TGTGCCAGCTCACCACAGTCCTCAGCAGATACGCAGTATTTT | CASSPQSSADTQYF
. | TRBD2 | TRBJ2-1 | TRBV7-2 | TGTGCCAGCAGCTCCCTAAGCACTAGCGGGGGAGGCAATGAGCAGTTCTTC | CASSSLSTSGGGNEQFF
. | . | TRBJ2-5 | TRBV12-3/TRBV12-4 | TGTGCCAGCAAGTCGGGCGGGGGCGAGACCCAGTACTTC | CASKSGGGETQYF
. | . | TRBJ2-3 | TRBV7-6 | TGTGCCAGCAGCTCCTCCGGGACTAGCACAGATACGCAGTATTTT | CASSSSGTSTDTQYF
few | TRBD2 | TRBJ2-3 | TRBV7-2 | TGTGCCAGCAGCTTGGCTAGCGGGATTAGCACAGATACGCAGTATTTT | CASSLASGISTDTQYF
few | . | TRBJ1-4 | TRBV12-3/TRBV12-4 | TGTGCCAGCAGTTTAGGCGGGGGCCCAAAACTGTTTTTT | CASSLGGGPKLFF
few | . | TRBJ1-2 | TRBV7-2 | TGTGCCAGCAGCTTATTGGTGGGGACGCCGGGGGGCTACACCTTC | CASSLLVGTPGGYTF
. | . | TRBJ2-1 | TRBV3-1 | TGTGCCAGCAGCCACATAAGGACACACAATGAGCAGTTCTTC | CASSHIRTHNEQFF
. | . | TRBJ2-7 | TRBV5-1 | TGCGCCAGCAGCCCCCAGCCCCAGGGGATGGGAGGCGAGCAGTACTTC | CASSPQPQGMGGEQYF
many | . | TRBJ2-1 | TRBV3-1 | TGTGCCAGCAGCCCAGATTACAATGAGCAGTTCTTC | CASSPDYNEQFF
many | . | TRBJ1-2 | TRBV5-1 | TGCGCCAGCAGCTTCGACAGGCCCCTTGCTAACTATGGCTACACCTTC | CASSFDRPLANYGYTF
few | TRBD1 | TRBJ2-7 | TRBV5-6 | TGTGCCAGCAGCTTGGGTCTAGGGACAGCCTACGAGCAGTACTTC | CASSLGLGTAYEQYF
. | TRBD2 | TRBJ2-3 | TRBV20-1 | TGCAGTGCTAGCCTAGCGGGGGGGCGAAGAGATACGCAGTATTTT | CSASLAGGRRDTQYF
many | . | TRBJ2-2 | TRBV6-4 | TGTGCCAGCAGTGTTGCACAGGGCGCGAACACCGGGGAGCTGTTTTTT | CASSVAQGANTGELFF
. | TRBD1 | TRBJ2-1 | TRBV7-9 | TGTGCCAGCAGCCCCTGGCGAGAGGGGGCTAATGAGCAGTTCTTC | CASSPWREGANEQFF
many | TRBD1 | TRBJ1-2 | TRBV7-2 | TGTGCCAGCAGCTTCGGGACAGTGGGGCATGGCTACACCTTC | CASSFGTVGHGYTF
. | . | TRBJ2-6 | TRBV20-1 | TGCAGTGCTAGCGCCTGGAGCTCTGGGGCCAACGTCCTGACTTTC | CSASAWSSGANVLTF
many | . | TRBJ1-3 | TRBV7-2 | TGTGCCAGCAGCTTATATGTACAGGGCGGAAACACCATATATTTT | CASSLYVQGGNTIYF
. | . | TRBJ1-1 | TRBV27 | TGTGCCAGCAGAAGTTCCGTGGCTCGGGGCACTGAAGCTTTCTTT | CASRSSVARGTEAFF
many | . | TRBJ2-4 | TRBV6-4 | TGTGCCAGCGTAGGGGGACGGATTCAGTACTTC | CASVGGRIQYF
. | . | TRBJ2-5 | TRBV18 | TGTGCCAGCTCACCTGCGAACCCACGGGAGACCCAGTACTTC | CASSPANPRETQYF
few | . | TRBJ1-1 | TRBV29-1 | TGCAGCGTCGGCCCCGGGTGGGGGATGAACACTGAAGCTTTCTTT | CSVGPGWGMNTEAFF